A single T cell receptor beta chain is shown here with its context. Its matching antigen is unknown. These data belong to a study of cytotoxic CD8 clonotypes in ibrutinib-treated CLL. Study overall: Response sampling came at median roughly 11 months of treatment, ranging about 6 to 40 months.

The CDR3 contains 14 residues. In germline, CDR1 is SEHNR, CDR2 FQNEAQ (reference sequence). V lost 3 bases to trimming and J lost 7 bases; unmatched junction nucleotides: 5. Clones were sequenced by immunoSEQ multiplex PCR, and TCRdb holds only the in-frame ones, with some missing. This sample has 250,000 to 350,000 clones, with around 77% found just once. Regarding the study as a whole: Clonality, elevated at ibrutinib response, dropped back toward baseline at progression. Among the clonotypes, public ones were uncommon and contracted or held stable on treatment.

The chain joins TRBV7-9 to TRBJ2-2, with 7 nucleotides matching TRBD1. The sample consisted of PBMCs, taken at disease progression, from a patient treated with ibrutinib. The sequence was collected from a human donor with chronic lymphocytic leukemia. The CDR3 loop is CASSFTDRVGELFF. DNA for the CDR3: TGTGCCAGCAGCTTCACCGACAGGGTCGGGGAGCTGTTTTTT.